The 6 T cell receptor beta chains below were found in one sample sequenced in a study of beta chain features in type 1 diabetes. Every bit of the isolated RNA underwent reverse transcription, so sequencing read expressed TCRB transcripts. Only in-frame clones appear in the TCRdb table, and some are missing; sequencing was by immunoSEQ multiplex PCR. The sample holds about 620,000 clones, about 16% seen once. Sequencing was done on a sample of naive CD4+ T cells from blood. These receptors came from a man aged 18 to 29 in good health.

This clone showed up just a few times. The gene calls are TRBV5-1 and TRBJ2-5; either TRBD1 or TRBD2 may supply D (5 bases each). Germline-derived CDR1 and CDR2 are SGHRS and YFSETQ. Deletions cut 5 bases from V and 5 bases from J, with 13 bases between. This CDR3 region has 13 residues. CDR3 protein: CASRPWGGETQYF. The DNA of the CDR3 is TGCGCCAGCAGGCCGTGGGGCGGGGAGACCCAGTACTTC. Complete variable domain (other parts from reference TRBV5-1 and TRBJ2-5): KAGVTQTPRYLIKTRGQQVTLSCSPISGHRSVSWYQQTPGQGLQFLFEYFSETQRNKGNFPGRFSGRQFSNSRSEMNVSTLELGDSALYLCASRPWGGETQYFGPGTRLLVL.

The chain carries TRBV4-1 and TRBJ2-5; D is tentatively TRBD1 or TRBD2 (5 bases each). Trimming cost V 5 bases and J 5 bases, with 18 bases left between them. The germline gives CDR1 MGHRA, CDR2 YSYEKL. This CDR3 is built from 15 residues. For the CDR3, the DNA is TGCGCCAGCAGCGCACGGGGCTTTATAGCGGAGACCCAGTACTTC. Translating gives CASSARGFIAETQYF.

V usage is TRBV28 and J usage is TRBJ1-5, with D tentatively TRBD1 (6 bases). CDR3 size: 14 residues. The germline gives CDR1 MDHEN, CDR2 SYDVKM. V was cut by 5 bases and J by 9 bases, with 17 bases left in between. The CDR3 bases are TGTGCCAGCAGTCCCAGTGCGCCCAGGGGGCCCCAGCATTTT. It yields the protein CASSPSAPRGPQHF.

This clone has a handful of counts. The rearrangement uses TRBV7-2 and TRBJ2-5; TRBD2 agrees at 8 bases. Per germline, CDR1 SGHTA and CDR2 FQGNSA. Germline trimming cut 5 bases from V and 1 base from J; bases unmatched to any gene: 12. The CDR3 is 17 amino acids. The CDR3 reads CASSTGGSGYSQETQYF. The CDR3 DNA is TGTGCCAGCAGCACGGGAGGGTCGGGGTATTCCCAAGAGACCCAGTACTTC.

This clone was seen a handful of times. This sequence joins TRBV2 and TRBJ2-1; weak D call: TRBD2 (6 bases). V gave up 5 bases and J gave up 4 bases, with 12 bases separating them. The CDR3 is 14 residues long. Germline loops: CDR1 SNHLY, CDR2 FYNNEI. The CDR3 nucleotides are TGTGCCAGCAGTACCATCAGCGGGTACAATGAGCAGTTCTTC. As protein: CASSTISGYNEQFF.

A few counts support this clone. The chain has TRBV30 and TRBJ2-7, with D perhaps TRBD1 or TRBD2 (5 bases each). CDR3 length: 12 amino acids. The germline CDR1 and CDR2 sequences are GTSNPN and SVGIG (reference sequence). The germline V and J ends were trimmed by 3 bases and 4 bases, with 10 bases remaining between them. The CDR3 region has the DNA TGTGCCTGGAGCCCTGGGGGATACGAGCAGTACTTC. Protein: CAWSPGGYEQYF.